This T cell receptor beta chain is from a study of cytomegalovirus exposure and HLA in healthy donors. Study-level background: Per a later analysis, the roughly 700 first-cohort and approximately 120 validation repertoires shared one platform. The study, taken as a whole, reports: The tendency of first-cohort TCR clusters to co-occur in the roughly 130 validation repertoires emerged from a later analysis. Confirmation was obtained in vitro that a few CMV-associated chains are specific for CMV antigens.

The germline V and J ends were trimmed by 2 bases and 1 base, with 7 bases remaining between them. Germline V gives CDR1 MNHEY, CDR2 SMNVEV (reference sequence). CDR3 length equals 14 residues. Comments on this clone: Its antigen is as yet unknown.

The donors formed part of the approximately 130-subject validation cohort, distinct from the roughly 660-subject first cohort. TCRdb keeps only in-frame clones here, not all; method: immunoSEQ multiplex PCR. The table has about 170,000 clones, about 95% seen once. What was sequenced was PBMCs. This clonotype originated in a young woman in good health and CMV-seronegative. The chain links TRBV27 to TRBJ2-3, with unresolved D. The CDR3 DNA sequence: TGTGCCAGCAGTTTAGCAGAGGGCACAGATACGCAGTATTTT. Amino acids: CASSLAEGTDTQYF.